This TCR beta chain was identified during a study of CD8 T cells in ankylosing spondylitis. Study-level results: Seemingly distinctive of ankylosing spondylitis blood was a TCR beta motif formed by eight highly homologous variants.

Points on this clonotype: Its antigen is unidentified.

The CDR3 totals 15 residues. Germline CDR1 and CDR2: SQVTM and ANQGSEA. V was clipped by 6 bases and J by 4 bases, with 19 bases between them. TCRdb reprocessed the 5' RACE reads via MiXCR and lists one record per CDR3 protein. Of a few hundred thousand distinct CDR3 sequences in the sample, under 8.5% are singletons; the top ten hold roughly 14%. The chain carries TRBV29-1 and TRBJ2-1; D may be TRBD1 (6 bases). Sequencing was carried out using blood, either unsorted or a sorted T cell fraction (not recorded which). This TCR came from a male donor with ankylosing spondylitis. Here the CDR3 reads CSVDRRQAPYNEQFF. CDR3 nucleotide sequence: TGCAGCGTAGATAGACGACAGGCACCTTACAATGAGCAGTTCTTC.